These T cell receptor beta chains were read from a single sample in a study of T-cell reconstitution after alpha-beta-depleted transplantation in children. MiXCR, applied by TCRdb to the PCR reads, yields one record per CDR3 protein. The top ten hold about 6% of the sample, which has roughly 100,000 distinct CDR3 sequences, 6% seen once. Sequencing used PBMCs, mostly from graft donor cells, obtained 60 days after TCRalphabeta/CD19-depleted stem cell transplant. The receptors stem from a female patient aged 2-15 years who had a stem cell transplant for Fanconi anemia, so the T cells may come from the graft donor. Both conserved end residues are part of each CDR3. A D gene is named only where the DNA matches it firmly. Clone size is given for some rows only: seen once, a few or many times, or a class if the clone is expanded.

cdr3_aa cdr3_nt v_call d_call j_call clone_size
CASKGLVSEAFF TGTGCCAGCAAGGGGTTGGTGAGTGAAGCTTTCTTT TRBV28 NA TRBJ1-1 few
CASSLTHPGAKNIQYF TGCGCCAGCAGCTTGACGCACCCCGGGGCCAAAAACATTCAGTACTTC TRBV5-1 NA TRBJ2-4 NA
CATSDPTSGLYNEQFF TGTGCCACCAGTGATCCGACTAGCGGGCTTTACAATGAGCAGTTCTTC TRBV24-1 TRBD2 TRBJ2-1 medium-sized
CASSFSSGRSIIGTDTQYF TGTGCCAGCAGTTTTTCTAGCGGGAGGAGTATAATTGGCACAGATACGCAGTATTTT TRBV27 TRBD2 TRBJ2-3 NA
CASSYGAGGPETQYF TGTGCCAGCAGTTACGGGGCGGGGGGGCCGGAGACCCAGTACTTC TRBV6-5 TRBD2 TRBJ2-5 few
CASSDPRLADSTDTQYF TGCGCCAGCAGCGACCCCCGACTAGCGGATAGCACAGATACGCAGTATTTT TRBV5-1 TRBD2 TRBJ2-3 few
CSASNRGLVETQYF TGCAGTGCTAGTAATCGGGGGCTAGTAGAGACCCAGTACTTC TRBV20-1 NA TRBJ2-5 many
CASKAGFSGNTIYF TGTGCCAGCAAAGCAGGTTTCTCTGGAAACACCATATATTTT TRBV28 NA TRBJ1-3 many
CASSQRDQATYEQYF TGTGCCAGCAGCCAACGAGACCAGGCGACCTACGAGCAGTACTTC TRBV3-1 NA TRBJ2-7 NA
CASSPVLPNEKLFF TGTGCCAGCTCACCAGTCCTGCCGAATGAAAAACTGTTTTTT TRBV18 NA TRBJ1-4 NA
CASSSPTDTQYF TGCGCCAGCAGCTCCCCCACAGATACGCAGTATTTT TRBV5-1 NA TRBJ2-3 many
CASSFGRGYNSPLHF TGTGCCAGCAGTTTTGGTAGGGGGTATAATTCACCCCTCCACTTT TRBV28 NA TRBJ1-6 many
CASSLIDPGLQFF TGTGCCAGCAGCTTAATTGATCCGGGATTACAGTTCTTC TRBV7-9 NA TRBJ2-1 many
CSARAQGTGELFF TGCAGTGCTAGGGCACAGGGGACCGGGGAGCTGTTTTTT TRBV20-1 TRBD1 TRBJ2-2 NA
CSAITGWQYQETQYF TGCAGTGCTATCACAGGGTGGCAGTACCAAGAGACCCAGTACTTC TRBV20-1 NA TRBJ2-5 many
CSVGNATGAGELFF TGCAGCGTTGGAAACGCAACAGGGGCCGGGGAGCTGTTTTTT TRBV29-1 TRBD1 TRBJ2-2 many
CASSKGQGDQYF TGTGCCAGCTCAAAAGGACAGGGGGACCAGTACTTC TRBV18 TRBD1 TRBJ2-5 many
CASSLVPPTAQGRVSYEQYF TGCGCCAGCAGCTTGGTTCCCCCTACAGCCCAGGGTAGAGTAAGCTACGAGCAGTACTTC TRBV5-1 NA TRBJ2-7 few
CSARGETGYNQPQHF TGCAGTGCTAGAGGGGAGACAGGGTACAATCAGCCCCAGCATTTT TRBV20-1 TRBD1 TRBJ1-5 many
CASSFMDRSDTDTQYF TGTGCCAGCAGTTTCATGGACAGGTCGGACACAGATACGCAGTATTTT TRBV12-3/TRBV12-4 TRBD1 TRBJ2-3 many
CASSRIWTSGRADSETQYF TGCGCCAGCAGCCGAATTTGGACTAGCGGGAGGGCCGACTCAGAGACCCAGTACTTC TRBV4-1 TRBD2 TRBJ2-5 NA
CASSGFPGQGNLLETQYF TGTGCCAGCTCCGGTTTTCCGGGACAGGGCAACCTGTTGGAGACCCAGTACTTC TRBV18 TRBD1 TRBJ2-5 many
CASRTSGEVRNEQFF TGCGCCAGCAGGACTAGCGGAGAAGTCCGCAATGAGCAGTTCTTC TRBV10-2 TRBD2 TRBJ2-1 many
CASSPPGLSTDTQYF TGTGCCAGCAGCCCCCCCGGGCTTAGCACAGATACGCAGTATTTT TRBV4-2 NA TRBJ2-3 NA
CASSGSTDTQYF TGTGCCAGCAGTGGCAGCACAGATACGCAGTATTTT TRBV28 NA TRBJ2-3 many
CASTPSGSRYNEQFF TGTGCCAGCACCCCAAGCGGGAGTAGGTACAATGAGCAGTTCTTC TRBV12-3/TRBV12-4 TRBD2 TRBJ2-1 many
CASSFGLADNTGELFF TGCGCCAGCAGCTTCGGACTAGCGGATAACACCGGGGAGCTGTTTTTT TRBV5-1 TRBD2 TRBJ2-2 NA
CASRREPAQETQYF TGTGCCAGCAGACGTGAGCCGGCACAAGAGACCCAGTACTTC TRBV11-1 NA TRBJ2-5 many
CASSFGQGRTDTQYF TGCGCCAGCAGCTTTGGACAGGGCCGCACAGATACGCAGTATTTT TRBV5-1 TRBD1 TRBJ2-3 many
CASSFHRDRGLYEQYF TGTGCCAGCAGTTTTCACCGGGACAGGGGCCTCTACGAGCAGTACTTC TRBV28 TRBD1 TRBJ2-7 many
CASSLILASTYNEQFF TGTGCCAGCAGCTTGATACTAGCGTCCACCTACAATGAGCAGTTCTTC TRBV5-6 TRBD2 TRBJ2-1 many
CASSFSGSSGIDTQYF TGTGCCAGCAGCTTCTCCGGGTCTAGCGGGATCGATACGCAGTATTTT TRBV7-9 TRBD2 TRBJ2-3 NA
CASSQVGWNTGELFF TGTGCCAGCAGCCAAGTCGGATGGAACACCGGGGAGCTGTTTTTT TRBV14 NA TRBJ2-2 many
CSASPTTGENTEAFF TGCAGCGCGTCCCCCACGACAGGGGAGAACACTGAAGCTTTCTTT TRBV29-1 TRBD1 TRBJ1-1 many
CASSLKGVGTDTQYF TGTGCCAGCAGTTTAAAAGGGGTGGGCACAGATACGCAGTATTTT TRBV28 NA TRBJ2-3 many
CASRALGAGGSYNEQFF TGTGCCAGCAGGGCCCTGGGGGCGGGAGGTTCCTACAATGAGCAGTTCTTC TRBV12-3/TRBV12-4 TRBD2 TRBJ2-1 many
CAAGGQLTDTQYF TGTGCCGCCGGGGGGCAGCTCACAGATACGCAGTATTTT TRBV6-1 NA TRBJ2-3 many
CASSEAYREYGGELFF TGTGCCAGCAGTGAAGCCTACAGGGAATACGGCGGGGAGCTGTTTTTT TRBV6-1 NA TRBJ2-2 many
CASSLAGGLYEQFF TGTGCCAGCAGCTTGGCTGGGGGACTCTATGAGCAGTTCTTC TRBV5-6 NA TRBJ2-1 many
CASSSPRADPTLHTYNEQFF TGTGCCAGCAGCAGCCCCAGGGCAGATCCGACACTCCACACTTACAATGAGCAGTTCTTC TRBV25-1 NA TRBJ2-1 many
CSVHPGSASDTQYF TGCAGCGTTCACCCAGGGTCTGCTTCGGATACGCAGTATTTT TRBV29-1 NA TRBJ2-3 many
CASSGTVSSYEQYF TGCGCCAGCAGCGGGACAGTTAGCTCCTACGAGCAGTACTTC TRBV5-1 TRBD1 TRBJ2-7 NA
CASSRLARYEQYF TGTGCCAGCAGTCGACTAGCGAGATACGAGCAGTACTTC TRBV6-2/TRBV6-3 TRBD2 TRBJ2-7 NA
CASHRLMNTEAFF TGTGCCAGCCACAGGCTCATGAACACTGAAGCTTTCTTT TRBV2 NA TRBJ1-1 NA
CASSPPQNSFQETQYF TGTGCCAGCTCACCACCTCAAAACAGCTTCCAAGAGACCCAGTACTTC TRBV18 NA TRBJ2-5 many
CASSTTIQETQYF TGCGCCAGCAGTACAACAATCCAAGAGACCCAGTACTTC TRBV5-1 NA TRBJ2-5 many
CATSRDKGGIGQPQHF TGTGCCACCAGCAGAGATAAGGGAGGGATCGGTCAGCCCCAGCATTTT TRBV15 NA TRBJ1-5 many
CASSSFPTGRGINEQYF TGTGCCAGCAGCTCATTCCCAACCGGGAGGGGAATCAACGAGCAGTACTTC TRBV6-2/TRBV6-3 TRBD2 TRBJ2-7 many
CSARPTPGHVELFF TGCAGTGCTAGGCCTACTCCGGGACACGTCGAGCTGTTTTTT TRBV20-1 NA TRBJ2-2 many
CASSRGLAGDEQFF TGTGCCAGCAGCCGCGGACTAGCGGGGGATGAGCAGTTCTTC TRBV3-1 TRBD2 TRBJ2-1 many
CASSSVGTSGANVLTF TGTGCCAGCAGCTCCGTAGGCACCTCTGGGGCCAACGTCCTGACTTTC TRBV11-2 NA TRBJ2-6 few
CSVDRGHAF TGCAGCGTTGATAGGGGCCATGCCTTC TRBV29-1 NA TRBJ1-2 NA
CASSYGGQLEAFF TGTGCCAGCAGTTACGGTGGACAGCTTGAAGCTTTCTTT TRBV6-6 NA TRBJ1-1 many
CASSYGVGGGGAETQYF TGTGCCAGCAGTTACGGAGTCGGGGGCGGGGGGGCGGAGACCCAGTACTTC TRBV6-5 TRBD2 TRBJ2-5 many
CASSRGPAKNIQYF TGTGCCAGCAGCCGGGGACCAGCCAAAAACATTCAGTACTTC TRBV6-1 NA TRBJ2-4 many
CASSLGLAGGAYEQYF TGTGCCAGCAGCTTAGGACTAGCGGGAGGTGCGTACGAGCAGTACTTC TRBV7-2 TRBD2 TRBJ2-7 many
CQLGALGYTF TGTCAGTTGGGGGCGCTGGGCTACACCTTC TRBV28 NA TRBJ1-2 many
CASRGLDSYNEQFF TGTGCCAGCAGGGGACTCGACTCCTACAATGAGCAGTTCTTC TRBV12-3/TRBV12-4 NA TRBJ2-1 many